This T cell receptor beta chain comes out of a study of technical replicates of blood from a few donors. This clone occurred once. TCRdb keeps only in-frame clones here, not all; method: immunoSEQ multiplex PCR. This sample has approximately 6,900 clones, with almost 97% found just once. V shed 0 bases and J shed 2 bases, with 9 bases lying between them. The CDR3 totals 14 residues. CDR1 and CDR2 from the germline V gene are SGDLS and YYNGEE. J is TRBJ2-7 and V is TRBV9, with D perhaps TRBD1 (5 bases). The sample taken for sequencing was PBMCs. The receptor's source is a human donor in good health. CDR3 sequence: CASSVEAGTYEQYF. DNA of the CDR3: TGTGCCAGCAGCGTAGAAGCAGGGACCTACGAGCAGTACTTC.